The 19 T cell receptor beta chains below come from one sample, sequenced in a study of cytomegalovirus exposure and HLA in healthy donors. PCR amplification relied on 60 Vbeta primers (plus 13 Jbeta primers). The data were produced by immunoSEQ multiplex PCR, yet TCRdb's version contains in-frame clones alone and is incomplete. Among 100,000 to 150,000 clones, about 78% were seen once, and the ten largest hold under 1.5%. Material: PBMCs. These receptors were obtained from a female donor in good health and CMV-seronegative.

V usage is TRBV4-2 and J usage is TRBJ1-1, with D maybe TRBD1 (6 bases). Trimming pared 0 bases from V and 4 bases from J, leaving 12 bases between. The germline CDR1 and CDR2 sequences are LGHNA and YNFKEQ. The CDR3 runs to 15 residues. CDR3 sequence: CASSQDWEGGTEAFF. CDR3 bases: TGTGCCAGCAGCCAAGATTGGGAGGGGGGCACTGAAGCTTTCTTT.

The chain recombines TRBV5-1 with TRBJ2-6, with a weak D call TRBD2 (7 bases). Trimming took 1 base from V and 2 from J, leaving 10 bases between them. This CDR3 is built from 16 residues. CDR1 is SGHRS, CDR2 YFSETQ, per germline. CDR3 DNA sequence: TGCGCCAGCAGCTTGAGGGGGGGCGCTGGGGCCAACGTCCTGACTTTC. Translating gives CASSLRGGAGANVLTF.

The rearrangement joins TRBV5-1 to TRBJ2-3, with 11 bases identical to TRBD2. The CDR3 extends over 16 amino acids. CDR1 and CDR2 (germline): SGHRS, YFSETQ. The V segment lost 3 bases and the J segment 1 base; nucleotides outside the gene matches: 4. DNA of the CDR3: TGCGCCAGCAGCTCCGGGACTAGCGGACGCACAGATACGCAGTATTTT. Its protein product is CASSSGTSGRTDTQYF.

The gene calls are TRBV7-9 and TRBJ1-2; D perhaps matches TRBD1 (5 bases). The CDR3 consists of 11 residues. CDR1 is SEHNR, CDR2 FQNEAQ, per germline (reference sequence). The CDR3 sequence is CASTGNYGYTF. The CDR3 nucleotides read TGTGCGTCTACAGGAAACTATGGCTACACCTTC.

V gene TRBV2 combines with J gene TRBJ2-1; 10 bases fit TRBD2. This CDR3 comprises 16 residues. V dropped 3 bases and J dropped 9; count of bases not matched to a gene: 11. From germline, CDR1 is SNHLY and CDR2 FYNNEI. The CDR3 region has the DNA TGTGCCAGCAGTGACCTTGGCCTAGCGGGAGCAGGTGAGCAGTTCTTC. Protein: CASSDLGLAGAGEQFF.

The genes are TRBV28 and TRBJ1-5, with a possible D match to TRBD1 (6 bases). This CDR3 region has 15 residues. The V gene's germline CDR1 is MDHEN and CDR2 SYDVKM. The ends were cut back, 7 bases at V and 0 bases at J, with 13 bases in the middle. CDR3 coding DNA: TGTGCCAGCATCCTGGACAGTTATAGCAATCAGCCCCAGCATTTT. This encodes CASILDSYSNQPQHF.

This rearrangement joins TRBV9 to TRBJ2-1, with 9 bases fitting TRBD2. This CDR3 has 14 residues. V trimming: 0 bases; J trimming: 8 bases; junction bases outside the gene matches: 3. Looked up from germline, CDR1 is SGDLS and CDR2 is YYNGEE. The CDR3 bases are TGTGCCAGCAGCGTAGGGGTAGCGGGAGATGAGCAGTTCTTC. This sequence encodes CASSVGVAGDEQFF.

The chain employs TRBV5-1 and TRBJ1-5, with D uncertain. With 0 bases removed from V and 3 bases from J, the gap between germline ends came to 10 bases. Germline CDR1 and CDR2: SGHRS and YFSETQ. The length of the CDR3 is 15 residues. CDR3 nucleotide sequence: TGCGCCAGCAGCTTGGCCGGGGTCTTCAATCAGCCCCAGCATTTT. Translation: CASSLAGVFNQPQHF.

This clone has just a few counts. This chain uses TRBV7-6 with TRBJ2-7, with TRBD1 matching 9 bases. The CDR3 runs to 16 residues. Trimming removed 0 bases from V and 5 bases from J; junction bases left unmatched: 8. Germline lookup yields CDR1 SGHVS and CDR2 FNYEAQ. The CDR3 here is CASSLADGTGGNEQYF. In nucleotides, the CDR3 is TGTGCCAGCAGCTTAGCGGATGGTACAGGGGGCAACGAGCAGTACTTC.

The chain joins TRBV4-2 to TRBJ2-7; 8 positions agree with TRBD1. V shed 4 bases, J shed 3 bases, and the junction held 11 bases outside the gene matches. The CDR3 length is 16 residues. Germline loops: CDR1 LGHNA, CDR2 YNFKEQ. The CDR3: CASSRQGGQADYEQYF. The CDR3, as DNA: TGTGCCAGCAGCCGACAAGGGGGACAGGCGGACTACGAGCAGTACTTC.

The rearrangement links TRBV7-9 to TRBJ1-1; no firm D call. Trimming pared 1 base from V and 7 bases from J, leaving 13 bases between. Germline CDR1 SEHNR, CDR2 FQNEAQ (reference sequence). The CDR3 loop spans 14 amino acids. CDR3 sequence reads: CASSLGGGSGEAFF. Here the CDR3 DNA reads TGTGCCAGCAGCTTAGGGGGTGGGAGTGGTGAAGCTTTCTTT.

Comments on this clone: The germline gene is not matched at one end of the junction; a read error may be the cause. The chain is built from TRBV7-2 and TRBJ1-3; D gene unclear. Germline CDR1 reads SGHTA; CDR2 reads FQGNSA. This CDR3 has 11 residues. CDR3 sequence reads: CASSHLNPIYF. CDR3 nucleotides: TGTGCCAGCAGCCACTTAAACCCCATATATTTT.

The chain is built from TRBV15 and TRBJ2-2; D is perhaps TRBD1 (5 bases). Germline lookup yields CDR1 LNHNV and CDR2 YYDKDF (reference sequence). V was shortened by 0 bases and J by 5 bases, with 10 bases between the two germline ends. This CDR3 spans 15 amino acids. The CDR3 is CATSRERGWTGELFF. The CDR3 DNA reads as TGTGCCACCAGCAGAGAAAGGGGCTGGACCGGGGAGCTGTTTTTT.

The CDR3 loop reads CASKLGGQSYEQYF. In DNA, the CDR3 is TGTGCCAGCAAACTGGGGGGGCAGAGCTACGAGCAGTACTTC. The chain carries TRBV28 and TRBJ2-7, with D possibly TRBD2 on 7 matching bases. From germline, CDR1 is MDHEN and CDR2 SYDVKM. V lost 7 bases to trimming and J lost 3 bases, with 16 bases between them. The CDR3 has 14 residues.

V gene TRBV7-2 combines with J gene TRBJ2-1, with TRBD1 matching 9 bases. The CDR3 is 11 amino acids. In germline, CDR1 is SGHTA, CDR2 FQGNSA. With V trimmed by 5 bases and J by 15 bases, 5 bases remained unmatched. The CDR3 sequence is CASSLGTGLFF. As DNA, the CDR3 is TGTGCCAGCAGCCTGGGGACAGGGCTGTTCTTC.

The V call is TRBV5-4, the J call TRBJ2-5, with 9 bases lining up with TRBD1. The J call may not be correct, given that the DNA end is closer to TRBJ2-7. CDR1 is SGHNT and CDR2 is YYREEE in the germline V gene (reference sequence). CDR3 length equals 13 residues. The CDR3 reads CASSPGQGDEQYF. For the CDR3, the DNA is TGTGCCAGCAGCCCGGGACAGGGCGACGAGCAGTACTTC.

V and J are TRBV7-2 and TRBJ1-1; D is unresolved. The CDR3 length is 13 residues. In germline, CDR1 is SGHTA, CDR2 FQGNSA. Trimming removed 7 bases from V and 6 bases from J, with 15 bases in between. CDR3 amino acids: CASNLSPNAEAFF. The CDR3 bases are TGTGCCAGCAACCTTAGTCCCAACGCTGAAGCTTTCTTT.

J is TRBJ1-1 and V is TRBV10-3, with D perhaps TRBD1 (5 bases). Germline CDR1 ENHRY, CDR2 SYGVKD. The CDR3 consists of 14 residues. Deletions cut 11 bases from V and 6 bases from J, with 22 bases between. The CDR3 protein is CAASVEGRGSEAFF. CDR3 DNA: TGTGCCGCCAGTGTTGAGGGGCGGGGATCTGAAGCTTTCTTT.

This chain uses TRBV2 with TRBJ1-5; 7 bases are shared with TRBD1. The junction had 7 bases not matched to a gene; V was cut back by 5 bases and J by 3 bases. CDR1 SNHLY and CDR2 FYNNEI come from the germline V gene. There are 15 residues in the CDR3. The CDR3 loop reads CASSSNRGYNQPQHF. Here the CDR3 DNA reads TGTGCCAGCAGTTCAAACAGGGGTTACAATCAGCCCCAGCATTTT.